This T cell receptor (beta chain) appears in the sequencing data of a study of cytomegalovirus exposure and HLA in healthy donors. The V segment lost 1 base and the J segment 5 bases; nucleotides outside the gene matches: 13. This CDR3 region has 16 residues. The germline V gene encodes CDR1 SQVTM and CDR2 ANQGSEA. The assay was immunoSEQ multiplex PCR, and TCRdb's table has in-frame clones only and misses some. There are 100,000 to 150,000 clones in the sample; 88% occur only once, and around 1.5% lies in the top ten. The material sequenced was PBMCs. The sequence was obtained from a man under 40 in good health and CMV-seronegative. The rearrangement joins TRBV29-1 to TRBJ1-2, with 7 bases fitting TRBD1. Written as DNA, the CDR3 is TGCAGCGTTGAAGGTCCCCCCGACAGGGTTGCTTATGGCTACACCTTC. Translated: CSVEGPPDRVAYGYTF.